This T cell receptor (beta chain) was captured by sequencing in a study of OX40 agonist ivuxolimab in advanced cancers. The germline CDR1 and CDR2 sequences are SQVTM and ANQGSEA. Trimming took off 7 bases at V and 3 bases at J, with 15 bases between the two ends. The CDR3 length is 14 residues. The protocol was immunoSEQ multiplex PCR, while the TCRdb copy is restricted to in-frame clones and leaves out a portion. The table lists about 40,000 clones, roughly 83% of them singletons. This specimen consisted of CD4+ or CD8+ T cells sorted from blood, obtained in a trial of the OX40 agonist ivuxolimab. The sequence was collected from an adult with an advanced solid tumor such as melanoma, head and neck, liver or kidney cancer. The gene calls are TRBV29-1 and TRBJ2-2, with D unresolved. This CDR3 is CSGRLGWDTGELFF. The CDR3 coding sequence is TGCAGCGGTCGACTGGGATGGGACACCGGGGAGCTGTTTTTT.